Here is one T cell receptor (beta chain) with its context. The target antigen is unknown. Constant-segment primers were used for 5'RACE, and the resulting TCR alpha and TCR beta cDNA libraries carried sample barcodes and UMIs. TCRdb re-called the 5' RACE reads through MiXCR, storing one row per CDR3 protein. The sample comprises a few hundred thousand distinct CDR3 sequences, approximately 15% of which are singletons, and 22% rests with the top ten. This record comes from a study of T-cell memory formation after mild COVID-19. At the level of the study: Across donors, TCR clusters were largely donor specific. Study-wide findings and caveats: Contracting CD4+ clones sat mainly in CM and EM; CD8+ in EMRA. A subset of responding clones appeared in pre-infection memory, suggesting cross-reactive memory joined.

The germline V gene encodes CDR1 SQVTM and CDR2 ANQGSEA. The V and J ends lost 4 bases and 3 bases, in that order; junction bases with no gene match: 14. The length of the CDR3 is 17 residues. Material: PBMCs or a T cell subset sorted from them (not recorded which). The chain recombines TRBV29-1 with TRBJ1-1; TRBD1 agrees at 10 bases. The clonotype was recovered from a man aged 18 to 30 who had mild COVID-19 (a few samples of this study predate the infection). Cell type and time point are not known. The CDR3 protein is CSVAALGTGVRYTEAFF. The CDR3 DNA sequence: TGCAGCGTTGCAGCCTTGGGGACAGGGGTACGATACACTGAAGCTTTCTTT.